This T cell receptor beta chain was captured in a study of T cell repertoires in ileal Crohn's disease. Study-wide background: Median disease duration was roughly 7.9 years; about 37% smoked at surgery. Study-wide results and limits: Endoscopic recurrence occurred in every patient whose clonality exceeded 26.8%.

Around 0.45 micrograms of biopsy DNA per sample underwent TCRB immunosequencing. This table comes from immunoSEQ multiplex PCR, and its TCRdb copy is limited to in-frame clones, with some not included. The sample shows 6,000 to 8,000 clones, 79% of them seen only once. With respect to this clone: Its target is not known.

Unmatched junction bases numbered 5, after V lost 5 bases and J lost 4 bases. Looked up from germline, CDR1 is LNHDA and CDR2 is SQIVND (reference sequence). The CDR3 contains 14 residues. J is TRBJ2-1 and V is TRBV19; 7 nucleotides agree with TRBD1. The source material was ileal tissue. The sequence came from an adult with Crohn's disease. CDR3 loop: CASSLGQWYNEQFF. In DNA form, the CDR3 reads TGTGCCAGTAGTCTGGGACAGTGGTACAATGAGCAGTTCTTC.